Listed below are T cell receptor beta chains from one sample, sequenced in a study of T cell responses to AZD1222 COVID-19 vaccine. The method was immunoSEQ multiplex PCR; TCRdb's version includes in-frame clones alone and lacks a portion of them. In the table there are about 140,000 clones, roughly 88% of which are singletons. The sample consisted of peripheral blood, taken on day 0 of AZD1222 vaccination. The receptors shown here come from an adult in good health. Each CDR3 is given with its conserved first and last residue.

j_call | v_call | cdr3_aa
TRBJ2-3 | TRBV14 | CASSQEDRGLPDTQYF
TRBJ2-7 | TRBV6-5 | CASSRNSIGSYEQYF
TRBJ2-3 | TRBV7-2 | CASSPRGDRGDTQYF
TRBJ2-1 | TRBV11-2 | CASSLVHYNEQFF
TRBJ1-1 | TRBV5-1 | CASSTGQGANTEAFF
TRBJ2-5 | TRBV7-9 | CASRRDLQETQYF
TRBJ1-6 | TRBV7-2 | CASSFGGGPDNSPLHF
TRBJ2-5 | TRBV30 | CAWSPKETQYF
TRBJ2-2 | TRBV10-1 | CASSSRGSWTGELFF
TRBJ2-3 | TRBV27 | CASSLWIAGASDTQYF
TRBJ1-3 | TRBV2 | CASSLRNDYSGNTIYF
TRBJ2-3 | TRBV19 | CASKPAGGADTQYF
TRBJ2-7 | TRBV7-6 | CASSLGGGTSEQYF
TRBJ1-1 | TRBV18 | CASSPVSLNTEAFF
TRBJ1-3 | TRBV18 | CASSPPSAYSGNTIYF
TRBJ2-3 | TRBV19 | CASSTSGRGDTQYF